This T cell receptor beta chain was captured in a study of beta chain features in type 1 diabetes (dated by TCRdb to the late 2010s). In the study overall: Mean age, gender distribution, total cell number and subset yield did not differ between patients and healthy donors. A total of 107,917,701 sorted cells were examined across all samples, and the number of cells per subset was strongly correlated with RNA yield. In the study, TCRB repertoires of sorted circulating CD4+ T cell subsets from recently diagnosed type 1 diabetes patients were compared with those of matched healthy donors. Regulatory and stem cell-like memory subsets were isolated from only 8 patients and about eight healthy donors, whereas naive and central memory subsets came from all 30 or so donors. Study-level results and caveats: At VDJ recombination sites, type 1 diabetes patients had fewer insertions and more deleted nucleotides, which implies abnormalities in thymic rearrangement. Because the HLA sub-analyses included only small numbers of individuals, any influence of HLA type on TCRB rearrangement was left unresolved. Naive, central memory and regulatory TCRB repertoires appeared to be more similar among patients than among healthy donors. Type 1 diabetes patients showed a moderate but significant shortening of TCRB CDR3 length in all four CD4+ subsets. PCR may preferentially amplify shorter templates, but because patient and control samples were amplified and corrected together, any resulting skew would affect both groups equally. Sequencing cDNA rather than genomic DNA could over-represent highly expressing activated cells, although activation and CD3 levels did not differ between groups.

Turning to this clone: This receptor's antigen is unknown. The sample holds no much larger clone one base away, and base qualities are not on file.

Each donor gave one peripheral blood draw, averaging about 120 mL, which was collected into heparinised tubes. A BD FACSAria II and a panel including CD45RO, CCR7, CD25, CD127, CD95 and CD27 were used to sort naive, central memory, regulatory and stem cell-like memory CD4+ T cells. Every sorted population had a purity above 95%. Right away, PBMCs were isolated by Lymphoprep density gradient centrifugation and were stained directly, with no culture step. So that batch effects would be minimized, each experiment stained and sorted samples in pairs, pairing one healthy donor with one patient. CDR1 and CDR2 (LGHNA, YNFKEQ) derive from the germline V gene. Trimming removed 0 bases from V and 0 bases from J, leaving 6 bases between the germline ends. The CDR3, cysteine through phenylalanine, is 15 amino acids long. The read is trimmed to its CDR3 DNA, 45 bases read in frame from base 1. All of the isolated RNA was reverse transcribed with the High Capacity cDNA Reverse Transcription Kit, so expressed TCRB transcripts were sequenced. Naive, central memory and regulatory T cell samples underwent deep immunoSEQ sequencing, averaging roughly 3.5 million total reads per sample. After sorted cells were lysed in RLT buffer, RNA was extracted with DNase-treated RNeasy Micro or Mini kits, with the choice depending on cell number. Each cell subset was processed on its own to prevent cross-contamination, while patient and healthy donor samples were processed together. The immunoSEQ multiplex PCR was used to amplify TCRB sequences from cDNA, generating 87-bp fragments that spanned the CDR3 region. Sequencing of the amplicons was done on the Illumina HiSeq platform. Per the authors' processing: Synthetic template baselines were used to correct PCR bias computationally, reads within Hamming distance 2 were collapsed together, and singletons that could not be merged were discarded. Reads were aligned against IMGT to assign V, D and J genes, CDR3 length and insertions or deletions at six rearrangement sites. Within each subset, clonotype counts were normalized to the number of sorted cells before true diversity and Gini coefficients were calculated with the tcR R package. Repertoire sharing was quantified using the overlap coefficient calculated on TCRB nucleotide sequences. Out-of-frame TCRB sequences from naive cells were analyzed as a proxy for the pre-selection repertoire. Here the immuneACCESS table is served through TCRdb, limited to in-frame sequences with V and J called. Missing clones are a known gap in these copies; in checked studies unresolved V genes cover under half, and the rest lacks a known reason. For V, J and clone size, that table is used; D and trimming come from the DNA. The sample has under 350,000 clones on record, over 11% of them singletons. The ten largest clones capture 0.015% to 0.02% of the sample.

The sequenced sample consisted of naive CD4+ T cells from blood. The cell subset or site label corresponds to: true naive CD4+ T cells. The sequence joins TRBV4-2 to TRBJ2-1, with the D gene call left open. The TCR comes from a young man with type 1 diabetes. The nucleotide sequence reads as follows: TGTGCCAGCAGCCAAGACTCAGGCTCCTACAATGAGCAGTTCTTC. Its protein product is CASSQDSGSYNEQFF.